The sample holds one count of the clone carrying this TCR beta chain. Its ends do not fully match the called genes, so a read error is possible. These data originate in a study of CD4 and CD8 cells across lung adenocarcinoma regions. Samples came from patients with localized non-small cell lung adenocarcinoma. TCRdb called the PCR reads again in MiXCR, with one record for every CDR3 protein. The sample comprises 20,000 or so distinct CDR3 sequences, about 50% of which are singletons, and around 34% rests with the top ten. The CDR3 length is 12 residues. Germline lookup yields CDR1 ENHRY and CDR2 SYGVKD.

This TCR derives from a male donor with lung adenocarcinoma. The CD4 and CD8 labels of this study may be unreliable. Material: CD8+ T cells from the margin of a lung tumor. The chain joins TRBV10-3 to TRBJ2-5; D is unresolved. Gene TRBJ2-3 matches the end of the DNA better, so the J call may be wrong. The CDR3 loop reads CAVSSVQDTQYF. The CDR3 nucleotides are TGTGCCGTCTCCAGTGTCCAAGATACCCAGTATTTT.